This record looks at one T cell receptor (beta chain) sequence and its context. The data were taken from a study of blood T cell repertoires in COVID-19. Study overall: Acute-phase and convalescent COVID-19 samples originated in the United States, Italy and Spain. The analysed material was cDNA or gDNA that came from T cells, B-cell-depleted T cells, or PBMCs.

Authors' analysis steps: Estimation of nucleated cell counts was performed using reference gene primer amplification. Repertoires were generated with immunoSEQ multiplex PCR, while TCRdb's copy carries only in-frame clones and drops some. V and J calls and clone size are those listed in that table; D and trimming were worked out from the DNA. The repertoire holds 200,000 to 250,000 clones, about 85% seen once, with 0.98% in the top ten. From germline, CDR1 is MDHEN and CDR2 SYDVKM. Deletions cut 5 bases from V and 4 bases from J, with 6 bases between. The CDR3 loop spans 12 amino acids. The chain employs TRBV28 and TRBJ1-5; D call uncertain. The sequence was obtained from a man in his forties with acute or convalescent COVID-19. The material sequenced was peripheral blood. CDR3 residues: CASSLLNQPQHF. Written as DNA, the CDR3 is TGTGCCAGCAGTCTTCTAAATCAGCCCCAGCATTTT. Using reference TRBV28 and TRBJ1-5 for the parts outside the CDR3, the full variable domain is DVKVTQSSRYLVKRTGEKVFLECVQDMDHENMFWYRQDPGLGLRLIYFSYDVKMKEKGDIPEGYSVSREKKERFSLILESASTNQTSMYLCASSLLNQPQHFGDGTRLSIL.